Presented here are 11 T cell receptor beta chains from one specimen sequenced in a study of identical twins. TCRdb reanalysed the 5' RACE reads using MiXCR and keeps one entry per CDR3 protein. The sample holds roughly 700,000 distinct CDR3 sequences, over 8.5% seen once. The sample was also linked to a second study, of yellow fever vaccine responses in identical twins.

The sample comprised PBMCs. All receptors come from a woman under 30 in good health.

This clonotype was picked up a small number of times. The gene calls are TRBV6-4 and TRBJ2-3; 9 nucleotides match TRBD1. This CDR3 has 13 amino acids. Germline CDR1 is MRHNA and CDR2 is SNTAGT. The V segment lost 6 bases and the J segment 6 bases; nucleotides outside the gene matches: 4. CDR3 region: CASRGQGVDTQYF. The DNA of the CDR3 is TGTGCCAGCAGGGGACAGGGAGTGGATACGCAGTATTTT.

This clonotype was seen many times. V gene TRBV29-1 combines with J gene TRBJ1-1; D unresolved. The length of the CDR3 is 13 residues. Trimming took 2 bases from V and 0 from J, leaving 7 bases between them. CDR1 and CDR2 from the germline V gene are SQVTM and ANQGSEA. CDR3 amino acids: CSVEQQMNTEAFF. CDR3 in DNA: TGCAGCGTTGAACAACAGATGAACACTGAAGCTTTCTTT. Based on the CDR3 plus reference TRBV29-1 and TRBJ1-1, the full variable domain is SAVISQKPSRDICQRGTSLTIQCQVDSQVTMMFWYRQQPGQSLTLIATANQGSEATYESGFVIDKFPISRPNLTFSTLTVSNMSPEDSSIYLCSVEQQMNTEAFFGQGTRLTVV.

This clonotype has a count of ten or more. Here the CDR3 DNA reads TGCAGCGTTGAACTCTGGGACAGGGGGGCGTCGAGCACAGATACGCAGTATTTT. This codes for CSVELWDRGASSTDTQYF. The chain is built from TRBV29-1 and TRBJ2-3, with TRBD1 matching 11 bases. V dropped 2 bases and J dropped 0; count of bases not matched to a gene: 10. Germline CDR1 and CDR2: SQVTM and ANQGSEA. The CDR3 has 18 residues.

Ten or more counts support this clonotype. CDR3 sequence (DNA): TGCGCCAGCAGCTTGGCCTGGGGGGATGAAAAACTGTTTTTT. It codes for CASSLAWGDEKLFF. The chain has TRBV5-1 and TRBJ1-4; tentatively, D is TRBD1 (5 bases). Germline V gene lookup returns CDR1 SGHRS and CDR2 YFSETQ. Trimming pared 0 bases from V and 6 bases from J, leaving 9 bases between. This CDR3 comprises 14 residues. Combining the CDR3 with reference TRBV5-1 and TRBJ1-4 gives the whole variable domain KAGVTQTPRYLIKTRGQQVTLSCSPISGHRSVSWYQQTPGQGLQFLFEYFSETQRNKGNFPGRFSGRQFSNSRSEMNVSTLELGDSALYLCASSLAWGDEKLFFGSGTQLSVL.

The J gene is TRBJ2-7, the V gene TRBV20-1; tentative D call: TRBD1 (6 bases). V was trimmed by 6 bases and J by 9 bases, leaving 12 bases between them. The CDR3 totals 10 residues. Germline values: CDR1 DFQATT, CDR2 SNEGSKA (reference sequence). The CDR3 region is CSASGTMQYF. The CDR3, as DNA: TGCAGTGCCAGTGGGACAATGCAGTACTTC.

This clonotype was counted only a few times. The V and J genes are TRBV15 and TRBJ2-1, with D possibly matching TRBD1 (5 bases). The CDR3 contains 13 residues. The V end lost 8 bases, the J end lost 4 bases, and 12 bases lay between the germline ends. Germline-derived CDR1 and CDR2 are LNHNV and YYDKDF (reference sequence). The CDR3 bases are TGTGCCACCGGGGAACAGGCTTACAATGAGCAGTTCTTC. Translating it yields CATGEQAYNEQFF.

This clonotype has just a few counts. The genes are TRBV18 and TRBJ2-1; 10 bases fit TRBD2. The germline V gene encodes CDR1 KGHSH and CDR2 LQKENI. Unmatched junction bases numbered 8, after V lost 0 bases and J lost 9 bases. The CDR3 extends over 16 amino acids. CDR3 bases: TGTGCCAGCTCACCACCCGCTAGCGGGAGAATGTCTGAGCAGTTCTTC. Protein: CASSPPASGRMSEQFF.

Note on this clonotype: A read error may be the cause here, since a much bigger clone is one base away. CDR3 amino acids: CASNPVRGGYNEQFF. CDR3 in DNA: TGTGCCAGCAACCCTGTCAGGGGTGGTTACAATGAGCAGTTCTTC. V gene TRBV12-3 or TRBV12-4 combines with J gene TRBJ2-1, with D possibly matching TRBD1 (6 bases). Trimming removed 7 bases at V and 4 bases at J, with 17 bases between. The CDR3 covers 15 residues.

The chain carries TRBV20-1 and TRBJ2-1; perhaps TRBD2 as D (6 bases). Germline V gene lookup returns CDR1 DFQATT and CDR2 SNEGSKA (reference sequence). The length of the CDR3 is 14 residues. The germline V and J ends were trimmed by 4 bases and 3 bases, with 13 bases remaining between them. The CDR3 loop is CSAIGGRSYNEQFF. As DNA, the CDR3 is TGCAGTGCTATCGGTGGGAGGAGCTACAATGAGCAGTTCTTC.

The rearrangement joins TRBV10-3 to TRBJ2-2; D is possibly TRBD1 or TRBD2 (5 bases each). CDR1 is ENHRY and CDR2 is SYGVKD in the germline V gene. The CDR3 has 14 amino acids. The V end lost 7 bases, the J end lost 0 bases, and 9 bases lay between the germline ends. The CDR3 DNA follows: TGTGCCATCATCGGGGACGCGAACACCGGGGAGCTGTTTTTT. Protein product: CAIIGDANTGELFF.

This chain connects TRBV20-1 to TRBJ2-5, with D perhaps matching TRBD1 (7 bases). The CDR3 is 15 amino acids. Trimming pared 6 bases from V and 5 bases from J, leaving 22 bases between. Germline assignment: CDR1 DFQATT and CDR2 SNEGSKA (reference sequence). CDR3 bases: TGCAGTGCCCAGAATAGCGGAGGGGGCAGCGAGACCCAGTACTTC. Protein: CSAQNSGGGSETQYF.